This TCR beta chain emerged from a study of blood T cell repertoires in COVID-19. Study-level background: COVID-19 samples collected from the United States, Italy and Spain covered acute and convalescent phases. PBMCs, B-cell-depleted T cells, or T cells were the source of the cDNA or gDNA that made up the material.

Trimming cost V 5 bases and J 2 bases; bases outside gene matches: 7. This CDR3 is built from 17 residues. CDR1 and CDR2 (germline): MDHEN, SYDVKM. Study processing details: Estimates of nucleated cell counts were drawn from the amplification of reference gene primers. The table came from immunoSEQ multiplex PCR; TCRdb's copy has only in-frame clones and leaves some out. Clonal size and the V and J genes are those of that table, whereas D and trimming came from the DNA. The data hold 150,000 to 200,000 clones, with 70% to 85% observed a single time. This TCR came from a woman aged 25 to 45 with acute or convalescent COVID-19. Sequences were obtained from peripheral blood. V gene TRBV28 combines with J gene TRBJ1-5; 12 bases match TRBD1. CDR3 sequence: CASSRGQGAWGNQPQHF. The CDR3 nucleotides are TGTGCCAGCAGTAGGGGACAGGGGGCATGGGGCAATCAGCCCCAGCATTTT.